The 8 T cell receptor beta chains below were found in one sample sequenced in a study of control samples from healthy donors and cancer patients. Method: immunoSEQ multiplex PCR; TCRdb's copy keeps in-frame clones and lacks some. Found here are about 150,000 clones, around 95% of them singletons; the top ten hold about 5.6%. Sequencing was done on a sample of blood. Receptors originate from a middle-aged man in good health.

The chain has TRBV6-5 and TRBJ1-2; D ambiguous. The CDR3 extends over 14 amino acids. Germline V lookup: CDR1 MNHEY, CDR2 SVGAGI. V was trimmed by 3 bases and J by 0 bases, leaving 8 bases between them. The CDR3 spells CASSYNGANYGYTF. CDR3 DNA sequence: TGTGCCAGCAGTTATAACGGCGCTAACTATGGCTACACCTTC.

The chain joins TRBV6-6 to TRBJ1-1, with a possible D match to TRBD1 (5 bases). The V end was cut by 5 bases, the J end by 8 bases, with 15 bases between. This CDR3 spans 13 amino acids. Germline CDR1 is MNHNY and CDR2 is SVGAGI (reference sequence). The CDR3 sequence: CASSRAGRSEAFF. The CDR3 nucleotides read TGTGCCAGCAGTAGGGCAGGGAGATCCGAAGCTTTCTTT.

This clone came up once. The chain joins TRBV5-7 to TRBJ2-7; either TRBD1 or TRBD2 may fit D (7 bases each). TRBV5-7 falls under the ORF class, with uncertain function. The V and J ends lost 3 bases and 3 bases respectively, with 22 bases between them. This CDR3 is built from 17 residues. Here the CDR3 reads CASSSLPGGTEDYEQYF. In DNA, the CDR3 is TGTGCCAGCAGCTCCCTCCCCGGGGGGACAGAAGACTACGAGCAGTACTTC.

The chain uses TRBV19 and TRBJ1-2; 8 bases are shared with TRBD1. Per the germline V gene, CDR1 is LNHDA and CDR2 is SQIVND (reference sequence). This CDR3 comprises 14 residues. The junction had 7 bases not matched to a gene; V was cut back by 4 bases and J by 6 bases. CDR3 nucleotide sequence: TGTGCCAGTAGTACCAGCAGGGGGCAGGATGGCTACACCTTC. It is translated as CASSTSRGQDGYTF.

V gene TRBV5-1 combines with J gene TRBJ1-2, with D unresolved. The V gene lost 0 bases and the J gene lost 0 bases, with 6 bases spanning the gap. Germline CDR1 SGHRS, CDR2 YFSETQ. The CDR3 covers 14 residues. CDR3 amino acids: CASSLGATNYGYTF. The CDR3 DNA reads as TGCGCCAGCAGCTTGGGGGCCACTAACTATGGCTACACCTTC.

V and J are TRBV18 and TRBJ1-1; maybe TRBD1 (5 bases). This CDR3 is built from 15 residues. Germline CDR1 KGHSH, CDR2 LQKENI. The germline V and J ends were trimmed by 9 bases and 0 bases, with 17 bases remaining between them. The CDR3 loop is CASYRSAKMNTEAFF. CDR3 sequence (DNA): TGTGCCAGTTACAGGTCGGCGAAAATGAACACTGAAGCTTTCTTT.

V and J are TRBV27 and TRBJ1-1; tentative D call: TRBD1 (5 bases). V lost 6 bases to trimming and J lost 2 bases, with 16 bases between them. Germline loops: CDR1 MNHEY, CDR2 SMNVEV (reference sequence). The CDR3 runs to 15 residues. Here the CDR3 reads CASSRPGQANTEAFF. The CDR3 nucleotides read TGTGCCAGCAGCAGACCCGGACAAGCAAACACTGAAGCTTTCTTT.

CDR3 DNA sequence: TGTGCCAGCAGCTTAGCAGGGGTTGATTCACCCCTCCACTTT. It yields the protein CASSLAGVDSPLHF. V and J are TRBV7-8 and TRBJ1-6, with D perhaps TRBD1 (5 bases). The CDR3 covers 14 residues. Germline CDR1 SGHVS, CDR2 FQNEAQ. Trimming pared 0 bases from V and 8 bases from J, leaving 8 bases between.